This TCR beta chain emerged from a study of a mutant IDH1 vaccine in newly diagnosed glioma. Whole-study context: Most patients had received both radiotherapy and temozolomide, the prior options being radiotherapy, temozolomide, or both.

Study-wide results and caveats: Variations in leading peripheral T cell clonotypes appeared to have no connection with pseudoprogression.

A note on this clone: Its target is not known.

The time point was: baseline, week 1 (first vaccination visit). Treatment of the sample: pre-vaccination baseline after standard-of-care therapy. Clones were read by immunoSEQ multiplex PCR, and TCRdb kept only the in-frame ones, dropping some. The profile shows 55,000 to 70,000 clones, around 86% of them singletons. The CDR3 totals 15 residues. The ends were cut back, 10 bases at V and 0 bases at J, with 17 bases in the middle. Germline values: CDR1 MNHEY, CDR2 SMNVEV (reference sequence). This chain uses TRBV27 with TRBJ2-3; TRBD2 might be the D (6 bases). This TCR was recovered from a man aged 30 to 45 with glioma. This material consisted of PBMCs, taken from a glioma patient treated with radiotherapy, temozolomide or both. CDR3 DNA: TGTGCCACCGGATTGGGACTGGAGAGCACAGATACGCAGTATTTT. Its protein product is CATGLGLESTDTQYF.